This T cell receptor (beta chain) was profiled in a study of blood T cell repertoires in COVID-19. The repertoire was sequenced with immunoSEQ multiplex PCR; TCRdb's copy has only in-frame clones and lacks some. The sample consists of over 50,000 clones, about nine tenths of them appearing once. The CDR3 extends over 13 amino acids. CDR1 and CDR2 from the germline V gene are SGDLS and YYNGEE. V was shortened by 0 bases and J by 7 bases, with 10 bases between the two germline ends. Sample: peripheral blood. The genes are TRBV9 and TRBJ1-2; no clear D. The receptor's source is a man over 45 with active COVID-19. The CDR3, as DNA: TGTGCCAGCAGCGTAGGCGGTTCTAGTGGCTACACCTTC. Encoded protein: CASSVGGSSGYTF.